Listed below are T cell receptor beta chains from one sample, sequenced in a study of OX40 agonist ivuxolimab in advanced cancers. Clones were read by immunoSEQ multiplex PCR, and TCRdb kept only the in-frame ones, dropping some. The sample contains about 83,000 clones, about 88% of which appear only once. Sequences were derived from CD4+ or CD8+ T cells sorted from blood, sampled in a trial of the OX40 agonist ivuxolimab. The receptors originated from an adult with an advanced solid tumor such as melanoma, head and neck, liver or kidney cancer. Each CDR3 is given with its conserved first and last residue. D genes are given only for firm matches. Clone sizes are given selectively: once, few, many, or a class where the clone is expanded.

j_call d_call clone_size v_call cdr3_nt cdr3_aa
TRBJ2-3 . . TRBV19 TGTGCCAGTAGTGCCCAGATCACCCTTAAGATGACGCAGTATTTT CASSAQITLKMTQYF
TRBJ2-7 . . TRBV5-5 TGTGCCAGCAGCTTGGCCTACGGGACTCAATACGAGCAGTACTTC CASSLAYGTQYEQYF
TRBJ2-7 TRBD1 . TRBV30 TGTGCCTGGGCGGAGGGACAGGGTGGGTTCTACGAGCAGTACTTC CAWAEGQGGFYEQYF
TRBJ2-7 TRBD1 once TRBV9 TGTGCCAGCAGCGTAGGATCCGGGACAGCTACCTACGAGCAGTACTTC CASSVGSGTATYEQYF
TRBJ2-1 . few TRBV18 TGTGCCAGCTCACCGGAGAGGTACAATGAGCAGTTCTTC CASSPERYNEQFF
TRBJ1-2 . . TRBV25-1 TGTGCCAGCAGTGAAGATGGACAAGCCTATGGCTACACCTTC CASSEDGQAYGYTF
TRBJ2-2 . . TRBV5-1 TGCGCCAGCACGGTGGGACATAACACCGGGGAGCTGTTTTTT CASTVGHNTGELFF
TRBJ2-5 . . TRBV27 TGTGCCAGCAGTCCCATACGCAGGGGAGGAGAGACCCAGTACTTC CASSPIRRGGETQYF
TRBJ2-3 TRBD2 . TRBV19 TGTGCCAGTAGCATTATTGGGGCTAGCGGGGATCTAGCAGATACGCAGTATTTT CASSIIGASGDLADTQYF
TRBJ2-1 . . TRBV9 TGTGCCAGCAGCGTAGTAGGGGCGGCCTCCTACAATGAGCAGTTCTTC CASSVVGAASYNEQFF
TRBJ1-2 . . TRBV6-5 TGTGCCACTCGTCCAGGCGGCTATGGCTACACCTTC CATRPGGYGYTF
TRBJ1-5 . . TRBV30 TGTGCCTGGAGTGTAATCCAGGGAGGTCAGCCCCAGCATTTT CAWSVIQGGQPQHF
TRBJ2-3 TRBD2 . TRBV20-1 TGCAGTGCACCTTTAGCGGGGACGGAGTATTTT CSAPLAGTEYF
TRBJ2-5 . . TRBV28 TGTGCCAGCAGTCAGGGGTTCGGGCAGACCCAGTACTTC CASSQGFGQTQYF
TRBJ2-5 . . TRBV4-1 TGCGCCAGCGCACAGGCTCTCCAAGATACCCAGTACTTC CASAQALQDTQYF
TRBJ2-2 . . TRBV18 TGTGCCAGCTCACCAGGAGGGGGCACCCCTGATGGCGGGGAGCTGTTTTTT CASSPGGGTPDGGELFF
TRBJ1-1 . few TRBV7-9 TGTGCCAGCAGACCGGGACGGCCGAACACTGAAGCTTTCTTT CASRPGRPNTEAFF
TRBJ2-3 . . TRBV7-3 TGTGCCAGCAGTGCAGAGCCGAACGCAGATACGCAGTATTTT CASSAEPNADTQYF
TRBJ1-2 . . TRBV28 TGTGCCAGCACAACGGGAGACGCTGGCTACACCTTC CASTTGDAGYTF
TRBJ1-6 . . TRBV6-1 TGTGCCAGCAGTGAATCTGGGAATTCACCCCTCCACTTT CASSESGNSPLHF
TRBJ2-3 TRBD2 . TRBV2 TGTGCCAGCAGTGAAGCCCGGGGGGGCACAGATACGCAGTATTTT CASSEARGGTDTQYF
TRBJ2-1 . . TRBV5-4 TGTGCCAGCACCCAGGGACTCCCGGGGGCTATCTCCTACAATGAGCAGTTCTTC CASTQGLPGAISYNEQFF
TRBJ2-1 . . TRBV7-9 TGTGCCAGCAGTCGGGTTTACAATGAGCAGTTCTTC CASSRVYNEQFF
TRBJ2-7 . . TRBV19 TGTGCCAGTAGTCCCCGGCAGGGTAGCTACGAGCAGTACTTC CASSPRQGSYEQYF
TRBJ2-1 . . TRBV6-6 TGTGCCAGCAGTTACAGGACTTTTGACAATGAGCAGTTCTTC CASSYRTFDNEQFF
TRBJ1-4 . . TRBV19 TGTGCCAGTCTCGACTGGCGTGGGGAAAAACTGTTTTTT CASLDWRGEKLFF
TRBJ1-1 TRBD1 . TRBV4-1 TGCGCCAGCAGCCAAGGGGGAAGACAGGGGGCGCGAACTGAAGCTTTCTTT CASSQGGRQGARTEAFF
TRBJ2-3 . . TRBV7-3 TGTGCCAGCAGCTCCGCACTAGGGGTGGGCACAGATACGCAGTATTTT CASSSALGVGTDTQYF
TRBJ2-5 . . TRBV9 TGTGCCAGCAGCACCCGATGGGGGGCGGAAGAGACCCAGTACTTC CASSTRWGAEETQYF
TRBJ1-3 TRBD1 . TRBV4-3 TGCGCCAGCAGCCAGGGAAGACAGGGAATCAACACCATATATTTT CASSQGRQGINTIYF
TRBJ2-1 . . TRBV28 TGTGCCAGCGGACTAAGGACCACCTACAATGAGCAGTTCTTC CASGLRTTYNEQFF
TRBJ1-6 . . TRBV29-1 TGCAGCGTTGGGAGTTCGAATAATTCACCCCTCCACTTT CSVGSSNNSPLHF
TRBJ1-5 . . TRBV6-5 TGTGCCAGCAGTGCCCATCAGGGTAGCAATCAGCCCCAGCATTTT CASSAHQGSNQPQHF
TRBJ2-5 . . TRBV6-4 TGTGCCAGCAGTAAGGAGGAAGGAGAGACCCAGTACTTC CASSKEEGETQYF
TRBJ2-5 . . TRBV5-1 TGCGCCAGCAGCTTCCCAGGCTCAGAGGAGACCCAGTACTTC CASSFPGSEETQYF
TRBJ2-1 . . TRBV9 TGTGCCAGCAGCGTAGCAGAGGGGGGGCCTGGCGATGAGCAGTTCTTC CASSVAEGGPGDEQFF
TRBJ2-3 TRBD2 . TRBV5-1 TGCGCCAGCAGCTGGGCTAGCGGGAGACTCACAGATACGCAGTATTTT CASSWASGRLTDTQYF
TRBJ1-2 . . TRBV18 TGTGCCAGCTCACCTCAGTCAGGGGCGGCCATGGGCGGCTACACCTTC CASSPQSGAAMGGYTF
TRBJ2-5 TRBD1 . TRBV7-3 TGTGCCAGCAGCCCCTCCGGGACAGGGGCGACCCAGTACTTC CASSPSGTGATQYF
TRBJ1-1 TRBD1 . TRBV30 TGTGCCTGGAGTCCGACAAACAGGGGGCATACTGAAGCTTTCTTT CAWSPTNRGHTEAFF
TRBJ1-4 . . TRBV4-1 TGCGCCAGCAGCCAGACGGTGGCGTGGGGTCGTGAAAAACTGTTTTTT CASSQTVAWGREKLFF
TRBJ1-2 . . TRBV7-9 TGTGCCAGCAGCCCTCCGGGGAGGGGAGGCTATGGCTACACCTTC CASSPPGRGGYGYTF